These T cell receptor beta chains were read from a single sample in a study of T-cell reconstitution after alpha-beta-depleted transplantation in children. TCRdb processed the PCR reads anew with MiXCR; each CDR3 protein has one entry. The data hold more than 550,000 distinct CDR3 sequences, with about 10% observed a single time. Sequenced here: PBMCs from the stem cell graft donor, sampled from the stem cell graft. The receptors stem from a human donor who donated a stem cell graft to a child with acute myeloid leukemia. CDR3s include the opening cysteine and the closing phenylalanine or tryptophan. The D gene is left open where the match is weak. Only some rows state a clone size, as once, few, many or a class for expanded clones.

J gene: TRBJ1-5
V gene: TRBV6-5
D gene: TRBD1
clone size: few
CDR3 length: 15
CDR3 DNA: TGTGCCAGCAGCTATACAGGGGGCGGCAATCAGCCCCAGCATTTT
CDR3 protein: CASSYTGGGNQPQHF

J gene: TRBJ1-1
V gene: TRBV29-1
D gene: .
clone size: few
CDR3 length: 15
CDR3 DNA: TGCAGCGTTGGACTGGCCCCCAGGGGAAACACTGAAGCTTTCTTT
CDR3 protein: CSVGLAPRGNTEAFF

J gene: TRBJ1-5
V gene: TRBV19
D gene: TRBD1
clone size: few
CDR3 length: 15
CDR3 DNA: TGTGCCAGTAGTATAAGGACAGGGAGCAATCAGCCCCAGCATTTT
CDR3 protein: CASSIRTGSNQPQHF

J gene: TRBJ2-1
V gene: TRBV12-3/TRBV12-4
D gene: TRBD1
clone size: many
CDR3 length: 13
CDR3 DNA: TGTGCCAGCAGTTTAGGGACAGGGGCCCAGGTGTTCTTC
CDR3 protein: CASSLGTGAQVFF

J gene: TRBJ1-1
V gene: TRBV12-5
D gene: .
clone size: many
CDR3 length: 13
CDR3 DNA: TGTGCTGGGAGACCGGAGGGGGACACTGAAGCTTTCTTT
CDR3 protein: CAGRPEGDTEAFF

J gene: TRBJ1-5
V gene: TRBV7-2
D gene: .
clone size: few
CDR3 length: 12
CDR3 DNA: TGTGCCAGCAGCGGCATCAATCAGCCCCAGCATTTT
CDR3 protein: CASSGINQPQHF

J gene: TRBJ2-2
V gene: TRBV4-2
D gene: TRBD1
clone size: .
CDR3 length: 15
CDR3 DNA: TGTGCCAGCAGCCAAGGGACAGGGGGCACCGGGGAGCTGTTTTTT
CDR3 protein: CASSQGTGGTGELFF

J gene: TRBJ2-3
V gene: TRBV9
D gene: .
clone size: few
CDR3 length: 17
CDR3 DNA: TGTGCCAGCAGCGTTGCGGCCGGGGACCCCTCCACAGATACGCAGTATTTT
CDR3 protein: CASSVAAGDPSTDTQYF

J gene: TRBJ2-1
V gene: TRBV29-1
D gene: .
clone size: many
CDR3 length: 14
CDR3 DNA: TGCAGTCATTCACCTGGCAGGGGCGGGAATGAGCAGTTCTTC
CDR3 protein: CSHSPGRGGNEQFF

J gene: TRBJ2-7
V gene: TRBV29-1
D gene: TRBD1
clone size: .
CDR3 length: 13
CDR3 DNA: TGCAGCGTTGTCAAGGGGGCGCTTCGCGAGCAGTACTTC
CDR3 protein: CSVVKGALREQYF

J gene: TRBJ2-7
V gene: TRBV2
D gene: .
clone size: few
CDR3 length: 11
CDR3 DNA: TGTGCCAGCAATATTATCTACGAGCAGTACTTC
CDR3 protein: CASNIIYEQYF

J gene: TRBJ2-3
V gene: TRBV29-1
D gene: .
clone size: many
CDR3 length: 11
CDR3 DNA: TGCAGCGTTGCAGGAGGAGATACGCAGTATTTT
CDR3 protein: CSVAGGDTQYF

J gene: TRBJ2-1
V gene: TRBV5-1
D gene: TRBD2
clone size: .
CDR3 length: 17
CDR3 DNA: TGCGCCAGCAGCCGAAACCTAGCGGGAGTCGGGTACAATGAGCAGTTCTTC
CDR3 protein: CASSRNLAGVGYNEQFF

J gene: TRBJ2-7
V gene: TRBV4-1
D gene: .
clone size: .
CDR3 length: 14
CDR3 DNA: TGCGCCAGCAGCCTCAGGCTAGCCGCCGGCGAGCAGTACTTC
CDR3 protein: CASSLRLAAGEQYF

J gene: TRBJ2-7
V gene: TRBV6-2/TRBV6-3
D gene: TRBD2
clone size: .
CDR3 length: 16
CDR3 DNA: TGTGCCAGCAGTTGGTCGACTAGCGGGAGAGGGTACGAGCAGTACTTC
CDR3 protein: CASSWSTSGRGYEQYF

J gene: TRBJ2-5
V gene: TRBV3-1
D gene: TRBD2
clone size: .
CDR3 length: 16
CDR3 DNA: TGTGCCAGCAGCCAAGAAGGAGCGGGGGGCGGAGAGACCCAGTACTTC
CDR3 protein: CASSQEGAGGGETQYF

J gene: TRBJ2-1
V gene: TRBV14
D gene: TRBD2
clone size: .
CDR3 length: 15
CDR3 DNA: TGTGCCAGCAGCCAAGGTCTAGCGGGAGGAAACGGGCAGTTCTTC
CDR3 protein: CASSQGLAGGNGQFF

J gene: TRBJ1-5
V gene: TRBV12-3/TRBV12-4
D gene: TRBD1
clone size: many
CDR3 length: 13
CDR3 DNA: TGTGCCAGTAGACAGGGGGCAAATCAGCCCCAGCATTTT
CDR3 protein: CASRQGANQPQHF

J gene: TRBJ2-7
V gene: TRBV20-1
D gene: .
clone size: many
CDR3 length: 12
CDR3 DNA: TGCAGTGCTTGGACGGGCTCCTACGAGCAGTACTTC
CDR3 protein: CSAWTGSYEQYF

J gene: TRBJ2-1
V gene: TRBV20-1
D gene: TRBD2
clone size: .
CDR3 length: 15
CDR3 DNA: TGCAGTGCTAACGGCCTAGCGGGAGAATTCGATGAGCAGTTCTTC
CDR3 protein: CSANGLAGEFDEQFF

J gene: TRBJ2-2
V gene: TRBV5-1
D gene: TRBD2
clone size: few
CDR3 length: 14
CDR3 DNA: TGCGCCAGCAGACCAGCGGGAGGGAACGGGGAGCTGTTTTTT
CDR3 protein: CASRPAGGNGELFF

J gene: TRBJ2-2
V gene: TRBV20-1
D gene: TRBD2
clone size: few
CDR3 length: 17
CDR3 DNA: TGCAGTGCTAGAGATCCTAGCGGGAGTGGTTATACCGGGGAGCTGTTTTTT
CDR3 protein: CSARDPSGSGYTGELFF

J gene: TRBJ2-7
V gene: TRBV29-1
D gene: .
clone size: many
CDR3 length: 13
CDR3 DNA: TGCAGCGTTGCGGGACAAAGGCACTACGAGCAGTACTTC
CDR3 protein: CSVAGQRHYEQYF

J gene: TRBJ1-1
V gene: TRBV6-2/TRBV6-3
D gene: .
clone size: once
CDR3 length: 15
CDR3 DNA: TGTGCCAGCAGTTACCTTTTTCGGGTAGACACTGAAGCTTTCTTT
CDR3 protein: CASSYLFRVDTEAFF

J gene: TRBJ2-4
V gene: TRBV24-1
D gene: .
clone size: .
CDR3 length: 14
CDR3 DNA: TGTGCCACCAGTGATTCGGGTAGGGGAAACATTCAGTACTTC
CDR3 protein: CATSDSGRGNIQYF

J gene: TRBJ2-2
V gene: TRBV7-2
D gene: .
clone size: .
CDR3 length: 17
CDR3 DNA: TGTGCCAGCAGCTTACGGGTGGGGGCTAGCATCACCGGGGAGCTGTTTTTT
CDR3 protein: CASSLRVGASITGELFF

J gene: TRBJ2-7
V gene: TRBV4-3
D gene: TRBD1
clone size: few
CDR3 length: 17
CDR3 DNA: TGCGCCAGCAGCCTAGGGATCCCCGGGACAGGGGGCTACGAGCAGTACTTC
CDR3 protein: CASSLGIPGTGGYEQYF

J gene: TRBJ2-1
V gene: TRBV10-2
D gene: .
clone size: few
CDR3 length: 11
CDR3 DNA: TGCGCCAGCGCCGGGAACAATGAGCAGTTCTTC
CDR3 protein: CASAGNNEQFF

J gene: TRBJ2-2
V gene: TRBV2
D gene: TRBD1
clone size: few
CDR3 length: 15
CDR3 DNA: TGTGCCAACTCCGGGACAGGTAGAGTCGCCGGGGAGCTGTTTTTT
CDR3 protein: CANSGTGRVAGELFF

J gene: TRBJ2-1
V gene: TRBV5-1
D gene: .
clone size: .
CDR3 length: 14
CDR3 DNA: TGCGCCAGCAGCTTAGGTGGGATGGGGAATGAGCAGTTCTTC
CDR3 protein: CASSLGGMGNEQFF

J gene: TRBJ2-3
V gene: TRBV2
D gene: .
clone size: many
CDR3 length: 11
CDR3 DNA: TGTGCCAGCAGAGAGGTGGATACGCAGTATTTT
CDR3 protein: CASREVDTQYF

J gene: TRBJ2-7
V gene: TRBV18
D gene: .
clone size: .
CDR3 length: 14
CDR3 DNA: TGTGCCAGCTCAGCTTCAGCGTCGTCGGGGGAGCAGTACTTC
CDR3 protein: CASSASASSGEQYF

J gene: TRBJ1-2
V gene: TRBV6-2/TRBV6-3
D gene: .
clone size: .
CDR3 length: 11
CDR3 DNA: TGTGCCAGCACCCTGCGGGGGGCCCGGACCTTC
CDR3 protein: CASTLRGARTF

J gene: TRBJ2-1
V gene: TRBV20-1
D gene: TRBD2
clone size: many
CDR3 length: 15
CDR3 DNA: TGCAGTGCTAGAGAATCGGGACTAGCCTACAATGAGCAGTTCTTC
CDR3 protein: CSARESGLAYNEQFF

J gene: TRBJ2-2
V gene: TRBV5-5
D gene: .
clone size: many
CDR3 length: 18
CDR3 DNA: TGTGCCAGCAGCTTGGGCGTTCCAGGAGGGAGTGGCACCGGGGAGCTGTTTTTT
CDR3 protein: CASSLGVPGGSGTGELFF

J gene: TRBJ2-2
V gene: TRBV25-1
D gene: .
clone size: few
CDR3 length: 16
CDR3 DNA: TGTGCCAGCAGTGAATATTCCATCTTAAACACCGGGGAGCTGTTTTTT
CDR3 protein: CASSEYSILNTGELFF

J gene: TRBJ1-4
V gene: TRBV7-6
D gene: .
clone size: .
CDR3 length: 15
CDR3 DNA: TGTGCCAGCAGCCTTTTCCCACGGGAGAATGAAAAACTGTTTTTT
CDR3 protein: CASSLFPRENEKLFF

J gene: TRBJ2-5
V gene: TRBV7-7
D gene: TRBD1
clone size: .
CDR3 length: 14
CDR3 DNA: TGTGCTAGCAGCTCTGGGACAGGGGGGGAGACCCAGTACTTC
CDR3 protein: CASSSGTGGETQYF

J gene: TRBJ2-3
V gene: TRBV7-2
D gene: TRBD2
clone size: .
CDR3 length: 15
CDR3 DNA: TGTGCCAGCAGCCCTAGGGCGGGAGGGACAGATACGCAGTATTTT
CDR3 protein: CASSPRAGGTDTQYF

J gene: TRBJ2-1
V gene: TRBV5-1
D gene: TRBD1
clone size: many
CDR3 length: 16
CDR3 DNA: TGCGCCAGCCGACTCCTCGGGACAGATAAACACAATGAGCAGTTCTTC
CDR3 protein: CASRLLGTDKHNEQFF